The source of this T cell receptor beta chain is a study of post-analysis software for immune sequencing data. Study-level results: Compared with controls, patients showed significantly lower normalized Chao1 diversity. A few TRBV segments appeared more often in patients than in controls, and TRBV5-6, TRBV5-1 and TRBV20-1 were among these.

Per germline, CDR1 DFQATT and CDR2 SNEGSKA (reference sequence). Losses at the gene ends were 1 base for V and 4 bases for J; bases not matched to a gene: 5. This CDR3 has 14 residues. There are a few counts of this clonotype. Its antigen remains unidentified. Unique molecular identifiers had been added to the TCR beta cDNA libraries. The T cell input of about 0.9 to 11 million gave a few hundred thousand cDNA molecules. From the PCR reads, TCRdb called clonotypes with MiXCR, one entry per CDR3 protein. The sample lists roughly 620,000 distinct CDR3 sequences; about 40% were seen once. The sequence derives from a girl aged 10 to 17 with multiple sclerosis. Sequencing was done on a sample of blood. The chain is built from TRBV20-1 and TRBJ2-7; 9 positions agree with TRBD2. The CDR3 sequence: CSARGKRGVYEQYF. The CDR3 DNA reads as TGCAGTGCTAGAGGGAAGCGGGGGGTGTACGAGCAGTACTTC.